This T cell receptor (beta chain) comes out of a study of blood T cell repertoires in COVID-19. The protocol was immunoSEQ multiplex PCR, while the TCRdb copy is restricted to in-frame clones and leaves out a portion. The data contain about 270,000 clones, about nine tenths of them singletons. Germline loops: CDR1 MNHEY, CDR2 SMNVEV (reference sequence). Trimming left V 6 bases short and J 5 bases short, with 13 bases between. CDR3 length: 13 residues. The study assigned cohorts using participant-reported clinical history. Donors of Cohort 3 who recovered were those that had two negative PCRs, clearance, or symptom resolution.

The TCR originated in a man aged 18 to 35 who had recovered from COVID-19. V and J are TRBV27 and TRBJ1-2; weak D call: TRBD1 (6 bases). Sequencing was carried out using PBMCs or T cells enriched from blood (not recorded which). The CDR3 loop is CASRSDRTYGYTF. The DNA for the CDR3 is TGTGCCAGCAGATCAGACAGGACGTATGGCTACACCTTC.